The rows below give T cell receptor beta chains drawn from one sample of a study of blood T cell repertoires in COVID-19. Produced via immunoSEQ multiplex PCR; TCRdb's table is partial and in-frame only. The sample lists about 160,000 clones; 80% were seen once. Material for sequencing was PBMCs or T cells enriched from blood (not recorded which). All receptors derive from a woman in her sixties or seventies who had recovered from COVID-19. The CDR3 runs from the conserved cysteine through the conserved F or W.

TRBV5-4	TRBJ2-7	CASSSDRTTYEQYF
TRBV25-1	TRBJ1-1	CASSEGGATEAFF
TRBV2	TRBJ1-1	CASSEEGGSDGAFF
TRBV5-4	TRBJ1-5	CASSLDLGTGMYQPQHF
TRBV7-2	TRBJ2-7	CASSLDSRLAEQYF
TRBV19	TRBJ1-6	CAVGRGNSPLHF
TRBV19	TRBJ1-2	CASSRSGTRGYTF
TRBV4-1	TRBJ1-3	CASSQEPGGFSGNTIYF
TRBV6-5	TRBJ2-7	CASSYGPVYEQYF
TRBV7-2	TRBJ2-3	CASSPLAGGSDTQYF
TRBV9	TRBJ2-1	CASNPRGDNEQFF
TRBV3-1/TRBV3-2	TRBJ1-3	CASSLPGRGVSGNTIYF
TRBV7-8	TRBJ2-2	CASSPRQGTGELFF
TRBV7-8	TRBJ1-1	CASSLEGRIPGEAFF
TRBV18	TRBJ2-1	CASSLASYNEQFF
TRBV7-2	TRBJ2-7	CASSFGLAGKREQYF
TRBV19	TRBJ2-5	CASRDSSRETQYF
TRBV18	TRBJ1-2	CASSPIRDANGYTF
TRBV20-1	TRBJ1-6	CSASAYGAGENSPLHF
TRBV5-5	TRBJ2-5	CASSLEGGGRETQYF
TRBV20-1	TRBJ1-1	CSASKSRRGYTEAFF
TRBV4-1	TRBJ1-6	CASSFEDKTESSYNSPLHF
TRBV4-1	TRBJ1-2	CASSQGYGNYGYTF
TRBV19	TRBJ1-2	CASSTDRGGDYGYTF
TRBV6-5	TRBJ1-2	CASSYSGAGYGYTF
TRBV4-1	TRBJ2-3	CASSQDLLAGVTDTQYF
TRBV19	TRBJ2-3	CASSIVPQGTDTQYF
TRBV15	TRBJ2-7	CATSTRGPSSYEQYF
TRBV27	TRBJ1-1	CASSLYGQPDSNTEAFF
TRBV12-3/TRBV12-4	TRBJ1-1	CASRKQGYSEAFF
TRBV29-1	TRBJ2-1	CSVEDLNEQFF
TRBV9	TRBJ2-3	CASSLAPGLPSTDTQYF
TRBV6-5	TRBJ2-1	CASRKETGVGNEQFF
TRBV5-1	TRBJ2-7	CASSLTGQGNYEQYF
TRBV18	TRBJ1-4	CASSPSQGSGRGEKLFF
TRBV6-5	TRBJ1-1	CASSPGGENTEAFF
TRBV29-1	TRBJ2-3	CSVEGQGYTDTQYF
TRBV13	TRBJ2-5	CASSFRDLQETQYF
TRBV14	TRBJ1-6	CASSQGQPNSPLHF
TRBV5-1	TRBJ2-1	CASSLAGGVNEQFF
TRBV5-4	TRBJ2-1	CASSLPWDSGNEQFF
TRBV7-3	TRBJ2-3	CASSSYGGHDTDTQYF
TRBV6-1	TRBJ2-3	CASSEVGDTQYF
TRBV9	TRBJ2-7	CASSGFGSGEQYF
TRBV18	TRBJ1-1	CASSPATPGGAGTEAFF
TRBV29-1	TRBJ2-1	CSAVSNEQFF
TRBV6-5	TRBJ1-3	CASRQGSGNTIYF